Below, 15 T cell receptor beta chains from the same sample are listed, as sequenced in a study of naive CD8 T cells in extremely preterm neonates. TCRdb keeps only in-frame clones here, not all; method: immunoSEQ multiplex PCR. Here the sample spans around 6,000 clones, approximately 98% being singletons. Deliveries were elective term cesareans at roughly 35-41 weeks, with no labor or membrane rupture. The source material was naive CD8+ T cells from cord blood. These receptors came from a newborn in good health.

This sequence joins TRBV9 and TRBJ2-1, with a weak D call TRBD2 (6 bases). CDR3 length: 13 amino acids. Looked up from germline, CDR1 is SGDLS and CDR2 is YYNGEE. Trimming removed 4 bases at V and 8 bases at J, with 13 bases between. The CDR3 DNA reads TGTGCCAGCAGCCCAGGAGGGGCCGATGAGCAGTTCTTC. This encodes CASSPGGADEQFF.

This clone was counted once. The V and J genes are TRBV7-9 and TRBJ1-1; TRBD1 agrees at 7 bases. The V segment lost 8 bases and the J segment 0 bases; nucleotides outside the gene matches: 12. This CDR3 region has 16 residues. Germline V lookup: CDR1 SEHNR, CDR2 FQNEAQ (reference sequence). CDR3 nucleotide sequence: TGTGCCAGCGGACAACAGGGGCTAGGGATGAACACTGAAGCTTTCTTT. As protein: CASGQQGLGMNTEAFF.

The chain links TRBV4-1 to TRBJ2-7; 7 bases agree with TRBD2. The CDR3 runs to 15 residues. V lost 1 base to trimming and J lost 3 bases; unmatched junction nucleotides: 6. CDR1 is MGHRA and CDR2 is YSYEKL in the germline V gene. CDR3 nucleotides: TGCGCCAGCAGCCAAGTAAGGTCGGGGGGCTACGAGCAGTACTTC. Its protein product is CASSQVRSGGYEQYF.

The chain links TRBV27 to TRBJ1-1, with D possibly matching TRBD1 (5 bases). This CDR3 contains 14 residues. Germline V gene lookup returns CDR1 MNHEY and CDR2 SMNVEV (reference sequence). V gave up 3 bases and J gave up 5 bases, with 13 bases separating them. CDR3 sequence (DNA): TGTGCCAGCAGTTTCCAGGGCATGGGGACTGAAGCTTTCTTT. Encoded protein: CASSFQGMGTEAFF.

This clone came up once. The V and J genes are TRBV4-3 and TRBJ1-5; 11 bases line up with TRBD1. CDR1 and CDR2 (germline): LGHNA, YSLEER. Germline trimming cut 0 bases from V and 7 bases from J; bases unmatched to any gene: 2. The length of the CDR3 is 15 residues. CDR3 sequence (DNA): TGCGCCAGCAGCCAAGATGGGGACAGGGGGCAGCCCCAGCATTTT. This sequence encodes CASSQDGDRGQPQHF.

The gene calls are TRBV12-5 and TRBJ2-3, with 10 bases matching TRBD2. V trimming: 2 bases; J trimming: 5 bases; junction bases outside the gene matches: 10. CDR1 LGHNT and CDR2 FRNRAP come from the germline V gene. This CDR3 has 17 amino acids. CDR3 region: CASGLPQLAGNGDTQYF. CDR3 bases: TGTGCTAGTGGTTTGCCCCAACTAGCGGGGAATGGAGATACGCAGTATTTT.

The chain combines TRBV2 with TRBJ1-2; 8 nucleotides align to TRBD1. The J segment lost 6 bases and the V segment lost 7 bases, leaving 10 bases of the junction unmatched. The CDR3 has 14 residues. Germline CDR1 is SNHLY and CDR2 is FYNNEI. The CDR3 sequence: CASTPSGQGDGYTF. Here the CDR3 DNA reads TGTGCCAGCACCCCGTCCGGACAGGGAGATGGCTACACCTTC.

The gene calls are TRBV5-4 and TRBJ2-7, with 9 positions matching TRBD1. The V segment lost 3 bases and the J segment 4 bases; nucleotides outside the gene matches: 5. The CDR3 is made up of 14 amino acids. CDR1 SGHNT and CDR2 YYREEE come from the germline V gene (reference sequence). CDR3 region: CASSSGTGQYEQYF. The CDR3 nucleotides are TGTGCCAGCAGCTCCGGGACAGGGCAATACGAGCAGTACTTC.

V and J are TRBV28 and TRBJ2-7; 11 positions agree with TRBD1. V lost 2 bases to trimming and J lost 4 bases; unmatched junction nucleotides: 1. Germline V gene data show CDR1 as MDHEN and CDR2 as SYDVKM. The CDR3 contains 14 residues. The CDR3 DNA is TGTGCCAGCAGTTTAAGGGACAGGGGGTACGAGCAGTACTTC. Translation gives CASSLRDRGYEQYF.

The J gene is TRBJ2-1, the V gene TRBV10-3, with D maybe TRBD1 (6 bases). The V end lost 10 bases, the J end lost 7 bases, and 20 bases lay between the germline ends. Per germline, CDR1 ENHRY and CDR2 SYGVKD. This CDR3 has 14 residues. The CDR3 DNA is TGTGCCAGCAATCCAGGGGCCCCATTAAATGAGCAGTTCTTC. It translates to CASNPGAPLNEQFF.

The chain employs TRBV29-1 and TRBJ1-1; 12 nucleotides agree with TRBD1. J was trimmed by 7 bases and V by 6 bases; bases with no gene match: 9. Per the germline V gene, CDR1 is SQVTM and CDR2 is ANQGSEA. The CDR3 is 14 amino acids. The CDR3 coding sequence is TGCAGCGTGGCCGGGACAGGGGGCGAAATTGAAGCTTTCTTT. This sequence encodes CSVAGTGGEIEAFF. Filled out from reference TRBV29-1 and TRBJ1-1, the complete variable domain reads SAVISQKPSRDICQRGTSLTIQCQVDSQVTMMFWYRQQPGQSLTLIATANQGSEATYESGFVIDKFPISRPNLTFSTLTVSNMSPEDSSIYLCSVAGTGGEIEAFFGQGTRLTVV.

The chain couples TRBV19 to TRBJ2-2; a possible D gene is TRBD2 (5 bases). The V gene's germline CDR1 is LNHDA and CDR2 SQIVND (reference sequence). The CDR3 contains 14 residues. Trimming cost V 1 base and J 6 bases, with 9 bases left between them. CDR3 sequence: CASSIAGGSGELFF. CDR3 sequence (DNA): TGTGCCAGTAGTATAGCCGGCGGGTCCGGGGAGCTGTTTTTT.

The V and J genes are TRBV9 and TRBJ2-1; 10 bases are a match to TRBD1. CDR1 and CDR2 (germline): SGDLS, YYNGEE. The junction had 0 bases not matched to a gene; V was cut back by 0 bases and J by 6 bases. The CDR3 has 14 amino acids. CDR3 amino acids: CASSVGTGGNEQFF. The CDR3 nucleotides read TGTGCCAGCAGCGTAGGGACAGGGGGCAATGAGCAGTTCTTC. The variable domain in full, completed from reference TRBV9 and TRBJ2-1, reads DSGVTQTPKHLITATGQRVTLRCSPRSGDLSVYWYQQSLDQGLQFLIQYYNGEERAKGNILERFSAQQFPDLHSELNLSSLELGDSALYFCASSVGTGGNEQFFGPGTRLTVL.

The genes are TRBV5-6 and TRBJ2-7, with 7 bases lining up with TRBD2. V gave up 3 bases and J gave up 4 bases; unmatched junction bases: 10. The CDR3 contains 15 residues. CDR1 is SGHDT and CDR2 is YYEEEE in the germline V gene. DNA for the CDR3: TGTGCCAGCAGCTGGACACCAGCGGGAAGTTACGAGCAGTACTTC. Encoded protein: CASSWTPAGSYEQYF.

This chain joins TRBV28 and TRBJ1-2; D is perhaps TRBD1 (6 bases). V was clipped by 11 bases and J by 8 bases, with 15 bases between them. Germline loops: CDR1 MDHEN, CDR2 SYDVKM. The CDR3 has 11 residues. The CDR3 reads CAGRGGAGYTF. The DNA for the CDR3 is TGTGCCGGCCGAGGGGGGGCAGGCTACACCTTC.